This T cell receptor beta chain was captured by sequencing in a study of T-cell memory formation after mild COVID-19. Study summary: Largely donor-specific sequence clusters came from a couple of donors.

The authors produced TCR alpha and TCR beta cDNA libraries with sample barcodes and UMIs by 5'RACE using constant-segment primers. TCRdb processed the 5' RACE reads anew with MiXCR; each CDR3 protein has one entry. The sample lists 300,000 or so distinct CDR3 sequences; approximately 15% were seen once. Remarks on this clonotype: Its antigen is as yet unknown.

The J segment lost 2 bases and the V segment lost 3 bases, leaving 6 bases of the junction unmatched. The CDR3 spans 15 residues. Germline V gene lookup returns CDR1 KGHSH and CDR2 LQKENI. The study, taken as a whole, reports: Pre-infection memory contained some responding clones, which suggested that cross-reactive memory had joined.

The sequenced material came from PBMCs or a T cell subset sorted from them (not recorded which). The receptor's source is a young man who had mild COVID-19 (a few samples of this study predate the infection). Cell type and time point are not known. The chain couples TRBV18 to TRBJ1-1; TRBD1 agrees at 7 bases. For the CDR3, the DNA is TGTGCCAGCTCACCTAAACAGGGGACTAACACTGAAGCTTTCTTT. As protein: CASSPKQGTNTEAFF.